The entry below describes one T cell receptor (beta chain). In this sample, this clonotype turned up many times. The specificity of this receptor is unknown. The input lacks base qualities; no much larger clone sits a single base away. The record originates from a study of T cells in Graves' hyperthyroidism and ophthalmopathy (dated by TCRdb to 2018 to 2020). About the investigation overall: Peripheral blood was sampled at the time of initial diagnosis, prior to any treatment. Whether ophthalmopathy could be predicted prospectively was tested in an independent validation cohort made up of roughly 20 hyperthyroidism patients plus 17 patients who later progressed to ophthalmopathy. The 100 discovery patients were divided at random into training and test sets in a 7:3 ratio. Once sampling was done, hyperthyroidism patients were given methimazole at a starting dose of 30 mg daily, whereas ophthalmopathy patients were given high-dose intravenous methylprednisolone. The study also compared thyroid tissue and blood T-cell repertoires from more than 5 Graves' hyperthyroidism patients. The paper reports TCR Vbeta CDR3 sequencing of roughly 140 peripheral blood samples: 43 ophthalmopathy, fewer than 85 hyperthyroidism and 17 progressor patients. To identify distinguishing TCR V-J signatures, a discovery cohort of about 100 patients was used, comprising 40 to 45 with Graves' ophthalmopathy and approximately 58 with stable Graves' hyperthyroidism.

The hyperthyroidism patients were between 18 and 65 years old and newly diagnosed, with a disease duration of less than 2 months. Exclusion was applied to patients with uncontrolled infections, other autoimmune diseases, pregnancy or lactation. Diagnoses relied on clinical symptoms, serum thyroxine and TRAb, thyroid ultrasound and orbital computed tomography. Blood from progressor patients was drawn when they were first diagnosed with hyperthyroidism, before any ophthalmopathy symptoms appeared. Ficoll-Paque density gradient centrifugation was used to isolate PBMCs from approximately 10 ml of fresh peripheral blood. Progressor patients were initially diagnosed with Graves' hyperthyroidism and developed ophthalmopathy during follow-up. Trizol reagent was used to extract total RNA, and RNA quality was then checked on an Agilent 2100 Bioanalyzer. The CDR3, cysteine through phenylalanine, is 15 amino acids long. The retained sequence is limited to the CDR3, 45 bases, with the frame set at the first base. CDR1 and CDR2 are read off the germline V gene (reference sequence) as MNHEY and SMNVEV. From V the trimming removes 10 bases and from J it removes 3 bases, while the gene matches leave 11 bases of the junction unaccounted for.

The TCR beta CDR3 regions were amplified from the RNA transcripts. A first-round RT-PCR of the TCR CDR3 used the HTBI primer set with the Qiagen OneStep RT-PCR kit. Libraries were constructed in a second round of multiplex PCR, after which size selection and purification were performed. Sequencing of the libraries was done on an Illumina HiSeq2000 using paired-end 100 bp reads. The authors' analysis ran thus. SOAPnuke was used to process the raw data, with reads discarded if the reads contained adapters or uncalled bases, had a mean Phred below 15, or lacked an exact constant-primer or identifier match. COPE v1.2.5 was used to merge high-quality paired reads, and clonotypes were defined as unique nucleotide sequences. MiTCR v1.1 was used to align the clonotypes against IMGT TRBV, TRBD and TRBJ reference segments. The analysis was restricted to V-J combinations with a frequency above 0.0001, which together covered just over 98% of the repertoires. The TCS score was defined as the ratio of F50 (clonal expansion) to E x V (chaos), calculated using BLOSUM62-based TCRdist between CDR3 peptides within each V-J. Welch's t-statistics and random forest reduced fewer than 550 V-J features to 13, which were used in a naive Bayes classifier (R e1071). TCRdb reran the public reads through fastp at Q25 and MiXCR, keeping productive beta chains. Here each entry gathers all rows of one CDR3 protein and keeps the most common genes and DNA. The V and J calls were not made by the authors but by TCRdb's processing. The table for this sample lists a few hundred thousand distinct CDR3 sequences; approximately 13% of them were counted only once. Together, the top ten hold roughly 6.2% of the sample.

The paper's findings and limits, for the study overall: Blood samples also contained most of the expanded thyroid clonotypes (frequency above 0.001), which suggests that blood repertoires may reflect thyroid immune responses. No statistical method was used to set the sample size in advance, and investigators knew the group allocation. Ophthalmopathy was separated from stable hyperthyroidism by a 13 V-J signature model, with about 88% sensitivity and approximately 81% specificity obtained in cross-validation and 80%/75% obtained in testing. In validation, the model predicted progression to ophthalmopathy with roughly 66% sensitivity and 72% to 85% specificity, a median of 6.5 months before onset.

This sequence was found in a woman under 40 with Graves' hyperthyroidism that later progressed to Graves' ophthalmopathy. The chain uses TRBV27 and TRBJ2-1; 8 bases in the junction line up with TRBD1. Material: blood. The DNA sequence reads TGTGCCACCACCGCCCCAGGGGGCGGCTACAATGAGCAGTTCTTC. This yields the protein CATTAPGGGYNEQFF.